The 4 T cell receptor beta chains reported below all come from one sample, sequenced in a study of Tregs in tolerant kidney transplant recipients. Profiled with immunoSEQ multiplex PCR; TCRdb holds only in-frame clones, not every one. The sample has nearly 50,000 clones, more than 70% seen once; the top ten hold around 16%. Mixed chimerism was transient after nonmyeloablative marrow transplants from related graft donors. The sample in question was CD8+ T cells from blood (PBMCs), obtained 12 months after the transplant. These TCRs come from a human patient who received a combined kidney and bone marrow transplant. Some T cells may arise from the graft donor.

The DNA for the CDR3 is TGTGCCAGCAGCCAAGTAATTTGGCTAGCGGCTAACCTTCCGGCCTACGAGCAGTACTTC. Protein product: CASSQVIWLAANLPAYEQYF. V usage is TRBV4-2 and J usage is TRBJ2-7; 7 bases fit TRBD2. Germline trimming cut 1 base from V and 2 bases from J; bases unmatched to any gene: 20. The CDR3 covers 20 residues. Per the germline V gene, CDR1 is LGHNA and CDR2 is YNFKEQ.

CDR3 in amino acids: CASSQDTGAYNEQFF. In DNA form, the CDR3 reads TGCGCCAGCAGCCAAGATACAGGGGCCTACAATGAGCAGTTCTTC. The genes are TRBV4-3 and TRBJ2-1; 7 bases align to TRBD1. The CDR3 has 15 residues. CDR1 LGHNA and CDR2 YSLEER come from the germline V gene. V trimming: 0 bases; J trimming: 2 bases; junction bases outside the gene matches: 1.

The V and J genes are TRBV27 and TRBJ1-4; a weak D match, TRBD1 (6 bases). This CDR3 has 15 residues. Trimming removed 3 bases from V and 8 bases from J, with 16 bases in between. Germline CDR1 reads MNHEY; CDR2 reads SMNVEV (reference sequence). The chain's CDR3 is CASSFYGTIGEKLFF. As DNA, the CDR3 is TGTGCCAGCAGTTTCTACGGGACAATCGGGGAAAAACTGTTTTTT.

This clone showed up just once. The chain is built from TRBV7-9 and TRBJ1-1; D may be TRBD1 (6 bases). There are 12 residues in the CDR3. Per germline, CDR1 SEHNR and CDR2 FQNEAQ (reference sequence). Trimming took 5 bases from V and 7 from J, leaving 11 bases between them. Here the CDR3 reads CASSPNRVEAFF. CDR3 DNA: TGTGCCAGCAGCCCTAACAGGGTTGAAGCTTTCTTT.